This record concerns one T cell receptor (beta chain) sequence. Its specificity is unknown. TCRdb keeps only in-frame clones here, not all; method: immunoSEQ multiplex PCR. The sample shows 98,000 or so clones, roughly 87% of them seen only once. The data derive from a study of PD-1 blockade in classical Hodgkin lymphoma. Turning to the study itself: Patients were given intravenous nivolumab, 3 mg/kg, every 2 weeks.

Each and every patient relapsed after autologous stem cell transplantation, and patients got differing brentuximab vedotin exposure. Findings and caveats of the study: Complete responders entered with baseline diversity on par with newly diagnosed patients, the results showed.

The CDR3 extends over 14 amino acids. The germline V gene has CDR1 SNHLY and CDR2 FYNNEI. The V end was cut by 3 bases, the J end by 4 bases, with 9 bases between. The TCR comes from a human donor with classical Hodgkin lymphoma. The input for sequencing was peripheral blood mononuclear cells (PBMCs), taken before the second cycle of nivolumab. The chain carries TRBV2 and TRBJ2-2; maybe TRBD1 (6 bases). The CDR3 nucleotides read TGTGCCAGCAGTGAGGGGGCCGGCACCGGGGAGCTGTTTTTT. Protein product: CASSEGAGTGELFF.